This T cell receptor beta chain was captured in a study of regulatory T cells in long-lasting Graves disease. Time point meaning: newly diagnosed GD, antithyroid drugs for less than 3 months. Scientists built the TCR library using RNA that was extracted from PBMCs. Arm-PCR of CDR3 regions with iRepertoire HTBI primers generated TCR beta libraries. One entry per CDR3 protein results from TCRdb running MiXCR on the multiplex PCR reads. The sample consists of 420,000 or so distinct CDR3 sequences, about a sixth of them appearing once. V was trimmed by 4 bases and J by 3 bases, leaving 9 bases between them. Germline CDR1 reads ENHRY; CDR2 reads SYGVKD. This CDR3 has 13 residues. Regarding the study as a whole: With persistent disease, TRBV28, TRBJ1-2 and TRBJ2-5 were the favored segments.

This clonotype was detected many times. What it binds is not known. The sample was also linked to a second study, of T cells in Graves' hyperthyroidism and ophthalmopathy. That publication notes: Across 18 months, stable Graves' hyperthyroidism was marked by no progression to ophthalmopathy. RT-PCR in the first round (using the HTBI primer set) targeted the TCR CDR3.

This clonotype was obtained from a woman aged 18-29 years with Graves disease. V usage is TRBV10-3 and J usage is TRBJ1-2, with D hard to call. Source: peripheral blood mononuclear cells (PBMCs), taken at new diagnosis, from a patient treated with antithyroid drugs. The CDR3 DNA sequence: TGTGCCATCAGTGCGGACGGAGACTATGGCTACACCTTC. Encoded protein: CAISADGDYGYTF.